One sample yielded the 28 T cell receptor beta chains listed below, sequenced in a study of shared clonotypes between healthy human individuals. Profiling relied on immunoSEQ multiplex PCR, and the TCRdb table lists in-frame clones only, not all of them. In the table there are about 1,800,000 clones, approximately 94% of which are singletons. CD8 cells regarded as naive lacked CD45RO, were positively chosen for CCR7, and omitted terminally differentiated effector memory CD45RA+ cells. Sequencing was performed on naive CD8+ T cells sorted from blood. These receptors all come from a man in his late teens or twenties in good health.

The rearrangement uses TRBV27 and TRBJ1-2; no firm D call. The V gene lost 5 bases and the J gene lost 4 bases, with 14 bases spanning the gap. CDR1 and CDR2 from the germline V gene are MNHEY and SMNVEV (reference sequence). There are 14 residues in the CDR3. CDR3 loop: CASSPRAGPYGYTF. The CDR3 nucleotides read TGTGCCAGCAGTCCTCGGGCAGGCCCCTATGGCTACACCTTC.

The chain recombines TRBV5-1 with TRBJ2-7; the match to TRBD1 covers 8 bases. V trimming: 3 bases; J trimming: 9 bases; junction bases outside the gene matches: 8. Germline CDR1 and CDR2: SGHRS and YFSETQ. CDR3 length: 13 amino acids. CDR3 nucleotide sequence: TGCGCCAGCAGCTGGGGGACAGGCGGCTCGCAGTACTTC. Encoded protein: CASSWGTGGSQYF.

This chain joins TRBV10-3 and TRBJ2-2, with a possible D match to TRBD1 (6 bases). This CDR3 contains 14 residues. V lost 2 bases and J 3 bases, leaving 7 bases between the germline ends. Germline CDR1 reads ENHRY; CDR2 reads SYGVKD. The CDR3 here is CAISENRDTGELFF. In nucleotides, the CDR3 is TGTGCCATCAGTGAGAACAGGGACACCGGGGAGCTGTTTTTT.

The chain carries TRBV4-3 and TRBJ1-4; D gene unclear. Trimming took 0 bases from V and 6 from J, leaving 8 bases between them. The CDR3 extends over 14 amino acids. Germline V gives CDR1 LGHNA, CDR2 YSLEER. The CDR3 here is CASSQDRGYEKLFF. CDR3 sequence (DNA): TGCGCCAGCAGCCAAGATCGAGGGTATGAAAAACTGTTTTTT.

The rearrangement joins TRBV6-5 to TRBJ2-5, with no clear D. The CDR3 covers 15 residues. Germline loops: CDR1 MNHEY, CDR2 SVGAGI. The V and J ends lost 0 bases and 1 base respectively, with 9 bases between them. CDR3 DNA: TGTGCCAGCAGTTACTCGTTACAGCCCCAAGAGACCCAGTACTTC. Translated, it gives CASSYSLQPQETQYF.

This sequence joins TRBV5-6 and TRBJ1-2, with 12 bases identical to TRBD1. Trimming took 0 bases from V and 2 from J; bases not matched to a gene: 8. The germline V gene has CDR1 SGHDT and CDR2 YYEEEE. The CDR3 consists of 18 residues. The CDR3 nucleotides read TGTGCCAGCAGCTTGGACATTACCGGGACAGGGGGCAACTATGGCTACACCTTC. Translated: CASSLDITGTGGNYGYTF.

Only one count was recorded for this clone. CDR3 amino acids: CASSMGTSVNEQFF. The CDR3 DNA reads as TGCGCCAGCAGCATGGGGACTAGCGTGAATGAGCAGTTCTTC. The V call is TRBV5-1, the J call TRBJ2-1; TRBD2 aligns across 10 bases. Germline-derived CDR1 and CDR2 are SGHRS and YFSETQ. Unmatched junction bases numbered 5, after V lost 4 bases and J lost 7 bases. The CDR3 is 14 residues long. The full variable domain, its missing parts supplied by reference TRBV5-1 and TRBJ2-1, is KAGVTQTPRYLIKTRGQQVTLSCSPISGHRSVSWYQQTPGQGLQFLFEYFSETQRNKGNFPGRFSGRQFSNSRSEMNVSTLELGDSALYLCASSMGTSVNEQFFGPGTRLTVL.

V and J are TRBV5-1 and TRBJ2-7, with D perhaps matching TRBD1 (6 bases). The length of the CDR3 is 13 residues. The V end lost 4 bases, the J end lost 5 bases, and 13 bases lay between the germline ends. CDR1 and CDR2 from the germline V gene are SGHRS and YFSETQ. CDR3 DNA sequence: TGCGCCAGCAGCCCGGACAGCCCCAACGAGCAGTACTTC. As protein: CASSPDSPNEQYF. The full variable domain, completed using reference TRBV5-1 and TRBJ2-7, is KAGVTQTPRYLIKTRGQQVTLSCSPISGHRSVSWYQQTPGQGLQFLFEYFSETQRNKGNFPGRFSGRQFSNSRSEMNVSTLELGDSALYLCASSPDSPNEQYFGPGTRLTVT.

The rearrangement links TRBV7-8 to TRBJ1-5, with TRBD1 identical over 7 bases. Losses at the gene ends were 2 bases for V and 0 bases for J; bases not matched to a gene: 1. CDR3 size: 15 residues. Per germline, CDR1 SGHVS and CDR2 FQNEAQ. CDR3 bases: TGTGCCAGCAGCTTAACAGGGGATAGCAATCAGCCCCAGCATTTT. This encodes CASSLTGDSNQPQHF.

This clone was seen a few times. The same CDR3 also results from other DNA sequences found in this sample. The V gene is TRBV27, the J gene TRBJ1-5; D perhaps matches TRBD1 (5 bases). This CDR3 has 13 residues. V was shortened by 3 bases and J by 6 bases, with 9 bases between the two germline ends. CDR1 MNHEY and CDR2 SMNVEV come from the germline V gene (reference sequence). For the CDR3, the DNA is TGTGCCAGCAGTTTGACGGGGGGTCAGCCCCAGCATTTT. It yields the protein CASSLTGGQPQHF.

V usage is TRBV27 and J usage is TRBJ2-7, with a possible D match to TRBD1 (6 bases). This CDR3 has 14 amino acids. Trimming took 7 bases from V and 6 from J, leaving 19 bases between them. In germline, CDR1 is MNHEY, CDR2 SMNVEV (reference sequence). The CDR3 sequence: CASKLQGTGLEQYF. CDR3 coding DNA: TGTGCCAGCAAACTCCAGGGGACGGGGCTCGAGCAGTACTTC.

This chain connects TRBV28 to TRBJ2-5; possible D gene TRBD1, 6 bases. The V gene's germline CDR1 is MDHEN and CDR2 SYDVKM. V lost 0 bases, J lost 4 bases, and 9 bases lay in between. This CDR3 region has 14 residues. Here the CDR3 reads CASSLWGAVETQYF. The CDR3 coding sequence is TGTGCCAGCAGTTTATGGGGGGCGGTAGAGACCCAGTACTTC.

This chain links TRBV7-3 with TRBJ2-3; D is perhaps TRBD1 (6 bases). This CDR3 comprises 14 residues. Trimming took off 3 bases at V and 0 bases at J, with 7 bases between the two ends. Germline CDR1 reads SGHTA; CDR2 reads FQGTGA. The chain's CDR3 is CASSFGQSTDTQYF. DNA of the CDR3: TGTGCCAGCAGCTTTGGACAGAGCACAGATACGCAGTATTTT.

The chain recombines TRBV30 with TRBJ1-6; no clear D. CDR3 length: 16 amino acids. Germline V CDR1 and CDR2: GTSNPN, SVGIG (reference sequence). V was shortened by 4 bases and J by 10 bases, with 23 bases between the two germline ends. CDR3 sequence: CAWTPVIGVGESPLHF. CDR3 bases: TGTGCCTGGACCCCAGTCATCGGGGTGGGAGAATCACCCCTCCACTTT.

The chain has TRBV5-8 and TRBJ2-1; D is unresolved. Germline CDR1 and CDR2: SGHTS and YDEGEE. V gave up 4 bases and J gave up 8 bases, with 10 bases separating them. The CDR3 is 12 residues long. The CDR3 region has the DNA TGTGCCAGCAGCAGGCTAGGAGATGAGCAGTTCTTC. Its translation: CASSRLGDEQFF.

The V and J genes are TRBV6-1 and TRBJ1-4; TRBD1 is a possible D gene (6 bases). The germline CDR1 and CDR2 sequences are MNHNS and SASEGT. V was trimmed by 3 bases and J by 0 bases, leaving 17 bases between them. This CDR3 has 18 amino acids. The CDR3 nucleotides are TGTGCCAGCAGTGATCCGGGGGGCAGCTCTGCAACTAATGAAAAACTGTTTTTT. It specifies CASSDPGGSSATNEKLFF.

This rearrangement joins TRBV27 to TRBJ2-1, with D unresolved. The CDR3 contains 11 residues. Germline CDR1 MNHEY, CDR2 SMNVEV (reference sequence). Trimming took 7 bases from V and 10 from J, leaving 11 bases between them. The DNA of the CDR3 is TGTGCCAGCACCGATAGAGGAGAGCAGTTCTTC. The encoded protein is CASTDRGEQFF.

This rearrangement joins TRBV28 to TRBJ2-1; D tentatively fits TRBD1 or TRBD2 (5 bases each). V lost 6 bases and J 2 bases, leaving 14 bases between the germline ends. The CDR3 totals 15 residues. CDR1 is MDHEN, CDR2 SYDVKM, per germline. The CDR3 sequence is CASRGVGDTYNEQFF. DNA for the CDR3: TGTGCCAGCAGAGGCGTGGGGGATACCTACAATGAGCAGTTCTTC.

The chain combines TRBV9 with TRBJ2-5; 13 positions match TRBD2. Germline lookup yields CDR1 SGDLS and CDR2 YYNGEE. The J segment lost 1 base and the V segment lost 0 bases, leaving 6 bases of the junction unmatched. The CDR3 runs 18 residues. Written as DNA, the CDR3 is TGTGCCAGCAGCGTAGGACTAGCGGGAGGCATCCCCCAAGAGACCCAGTACTTC. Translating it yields CASSVGLAGGIPQETQYF.

CDR3 coding DNA: TGTGCCAGCAGCTCACCGAATTTGGGCAATCAGCCCCAGCATTTT. It translates to CASSSPNLGNQPQHF. The chain employs TRBV7-8 and TRBJ1-5, with no clear D. Germline CDR1 and CDR2: SGHVS and FQNEAQ. The CDR3 is 15 residues long. The V and J ends lost 4 bases and 2 bases respectively, with 12 bases between them.

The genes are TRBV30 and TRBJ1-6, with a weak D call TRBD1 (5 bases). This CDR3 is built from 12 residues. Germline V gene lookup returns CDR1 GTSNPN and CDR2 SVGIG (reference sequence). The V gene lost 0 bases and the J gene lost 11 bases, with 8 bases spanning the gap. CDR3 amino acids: CAWSVQGAPLHF. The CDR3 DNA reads TGTGCCTGGAGTGTACAAGGGGCACCCCTCCACTTT.

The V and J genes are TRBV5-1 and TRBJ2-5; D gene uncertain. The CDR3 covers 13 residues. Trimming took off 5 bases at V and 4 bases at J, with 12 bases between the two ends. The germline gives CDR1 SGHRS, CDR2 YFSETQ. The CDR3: CASSSGSLETQYF. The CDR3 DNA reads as TGCGCCAGCAGTTCAGGATCTCTAGAGACCCAGTACTTC.

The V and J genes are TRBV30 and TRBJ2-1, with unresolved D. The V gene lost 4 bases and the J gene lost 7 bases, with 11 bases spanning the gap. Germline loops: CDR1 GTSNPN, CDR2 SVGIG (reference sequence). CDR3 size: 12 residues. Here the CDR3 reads CAWTQLGNEQFF. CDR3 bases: TGTGCCTGGACCCAGCTGGGAAATGAGCAGTTCTTC.

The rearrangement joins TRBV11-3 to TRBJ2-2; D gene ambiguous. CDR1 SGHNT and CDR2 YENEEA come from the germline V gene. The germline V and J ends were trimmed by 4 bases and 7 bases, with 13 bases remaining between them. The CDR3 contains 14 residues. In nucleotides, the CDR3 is TGTGCCAGCAGCTCGGAGTCGGCTAGCGGGGAGCTGTTTTTT. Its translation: CASSSESASGELFF.

This CDR3 reads CASRELAGANEQYF. The CDR3 nucleotides read TGTGCCAGCAGGGAACTAGCGGGGGCAAACGAGCAGTACTTC. V and J are TRBV2 and TRBJ2-7; 11 positions agree with TRBD2. The V segment lost 6 bases and the J segment 5 bases; nucleotides outside the gene matches: 6. This CDR3 is 14 amino acids long. Germline values: CDR1 SNHLY, CDR2 FYNNEI.

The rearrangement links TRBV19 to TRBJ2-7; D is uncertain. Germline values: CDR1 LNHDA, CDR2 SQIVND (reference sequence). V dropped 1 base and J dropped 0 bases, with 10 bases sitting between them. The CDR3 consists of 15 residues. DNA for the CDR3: TGTGCCAGTAGTATAGGCTGGGGAATCTCCTACGAGCAGTACTTC. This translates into CASSIGWGISYEQYF.

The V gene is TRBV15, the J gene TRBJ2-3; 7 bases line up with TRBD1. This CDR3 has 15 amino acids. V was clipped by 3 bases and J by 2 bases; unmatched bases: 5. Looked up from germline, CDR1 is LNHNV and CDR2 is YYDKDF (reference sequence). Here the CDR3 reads CATSSTRGLTDTQYF. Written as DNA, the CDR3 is TGTGCCACCAGCAGTACAAGGGGGCTCACAGATACGCAGTATTTT.

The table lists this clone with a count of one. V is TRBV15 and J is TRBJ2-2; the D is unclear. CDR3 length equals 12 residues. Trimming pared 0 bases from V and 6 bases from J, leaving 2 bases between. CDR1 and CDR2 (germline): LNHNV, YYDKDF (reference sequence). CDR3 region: CATSREAGELFF. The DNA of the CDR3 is TGTGCCACCAGCAGAGAGGCCGGGGAGCTGTTTTTT.